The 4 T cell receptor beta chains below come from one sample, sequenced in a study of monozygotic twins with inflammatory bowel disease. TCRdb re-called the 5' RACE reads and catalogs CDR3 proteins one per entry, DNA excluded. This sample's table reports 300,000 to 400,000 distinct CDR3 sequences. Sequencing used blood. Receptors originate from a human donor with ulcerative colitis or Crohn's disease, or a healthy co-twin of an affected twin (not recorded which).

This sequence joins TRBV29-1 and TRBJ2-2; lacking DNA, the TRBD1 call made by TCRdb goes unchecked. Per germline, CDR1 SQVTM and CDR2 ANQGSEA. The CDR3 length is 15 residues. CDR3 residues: CSVEETGTNTGELFF.

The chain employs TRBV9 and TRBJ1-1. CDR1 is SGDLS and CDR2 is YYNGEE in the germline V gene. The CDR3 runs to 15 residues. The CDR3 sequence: CASSVASWGNTEAFF.

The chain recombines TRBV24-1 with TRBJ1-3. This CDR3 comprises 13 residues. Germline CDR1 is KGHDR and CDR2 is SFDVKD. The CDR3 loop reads CATSTDSGNTIYF.

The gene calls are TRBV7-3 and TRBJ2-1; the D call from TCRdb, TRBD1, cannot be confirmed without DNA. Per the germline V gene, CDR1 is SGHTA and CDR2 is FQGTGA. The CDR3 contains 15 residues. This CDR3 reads CASSLGTGVYNEQFF.